This T cell receptor beta chain came from a study of blood T cell repertoires in COVID-19. Across the whole study: Italy, Spain and the United States were the sources of the convalescent and acute COVID-19 samples. The cDNA or gDNA used as material had been derived from T cells, B-cell-depleted T cells, or PBMCs.

Source study methods: Amplification with reference gene primers provided the estimates of nucleated cell counts. Some clones are missing from TCRdb's copy, which holds only in-frame ones; the method was immunoSEQ multiplex PCR. The D gene and trimming were derived from the DNA, and the V and J assignments and clone size from that table. The data show some 150,000 clones, around 81% seen once. The table lists this clone with a count of one. CDR3 length equals 17 residues. Germline V CDR1 and CDR2: SGHTS, YDEGEE. Trimming pared 1 base from V and 5 bases from J, leaving 21 bases between. The rearrangement links TRBV5-8 to TRBJ1-2; tentatively, D is TRBD1 (5 bases). The sample taken for sequencing was peripheral blood. The sequence came from a woman aged 55-70 years with active or convalescent COVID-19. CDR3 coding DNA: TGTGCCAGCAGCTTGTTAATCGGTACGGGCAGGGTGTATGGCTACACCTTC. This encodes CASSLLIGTGRVYGYTF.